The 30 T cell receptor beta chains given below trace back to one sample, sequenced in a study of PD-1 blockade in classical Hodgkin lymphoma. All patients relapsed after autologous stem cell transplantation, and brentuximab vedotin exposure varied. Using immunoSEQ multiplex PCR, the repertoire was profiled, and TCRdb retains in-frame clones only, with some absent. This table has some 150,000 clones, about 78% appearing once. Sequencing used peripheral blood mononuclear cells (PBMCs), obtained before the second cycle of nivolumab. The receptor set was obtained from a human donor with classical Hodgkin lymphoma.

On this clone itself: One end of the junction varies from germline; a read error may be responsible. The chain couples TRBV6-5 to TRBJ2-3, with no clear D. The germline V gene encodes CDR1 MNHEY and CDR2 SVGAGI. The CDR3 covers 15 residues. Written as DNA, the CDR3 is TGTGCCAGCAGTTACTCTCAGGTCCTCACATATACGCAGTATTTT. It translates to CASSYSQVLTYTQYF.

This clone occurred a few times. The V call is TRBV18, the J call TRBJ1-5, with D possibly TRBD1 on 5 matching bases. This CDR3 has 13 amino acids. Germline lookup yields CDR1 KGHSH and CDR2 LQKENI. The V gene lost 2 bases and the J gene lost 9 bases, with 11 bases spanning the gap. CDR3 protein: CASSPDRQWPQHF. The CDR3 nucleotides read TGTGCCAGCTCACCAGACAGACAGTGGCCCCAGCATTTT.

The gene calls are TRBV5-1 and TRBJ2-2; 9 bases are shared with TRBD2. V shed 4 bases, J shed 1 base, and the junction held 2 bases outside the gene matches. CDR1 is SGHRS, CDR2 YFSETQ, per germline. The CDR3 length is 15 residues. The CDR3 region has the DNA TGCGCCAGCAGCACGACTAGCGGGAACACCGGGGAGCTGTTTTTT. It specifies CASSTTSGNTGELFF.

The chain uses TRBV5-1 and TRBJ2-7, with 8 bases fitting TRBD2. With 4 bases clipped from V and 6 bases from J, the junction kept 6 bases outside the gene matches. CDR3 length: 13 residues. Germline lookup yields CDR1 SGHRS and CDR2 YFSETQ. CDR3 nucleotides: TGCGCCAGCAGCCACGGACTAGCTGGCGAGCAGTACTTC. It specifies CASSHGLAGEQYF. Based on the CDR3 plus reference TRBV5-1 and TRBJ2-7, the full variable domain is KAGVTQTPRYLIKTRGQQVTLSCSPISGHRSVSWYQQTPGQGLQFLFEYFSETQRNKGNFPGRFSGRQFSNSRSEMNVSTLELGDSALYLCASSHGLAGEQYFGPGTRLTVT.

This clone showed up just a few times. Sequence at one end of the junction differs from germline and may be a read error. The chain couples TRBV6-6 to TRBJ2-3; 9 bases fit TRBD2. The CDR3 is 11 amino acids. In germline, CDR1 is MNHNY, CDR2 SVGAGI (reference sequence). The CDR3, as DNA: TGTGCCAGCAGCTCCGGGACTAGCACCCTTTTT. Protein product: CASSSGTSTLF.

The chain joins TRBV30 to TRBJ1-2; D gene ambiguous. The ends were cut back, 3 bases at V and 8 bases at J, with 7 bases in the middle. Per germline, CDR1 GTSNPN and CDR2 SVGIG (reference sequence). This CDR3 has 10 residues. CDR3 region: CAWRQGGYTF. CDR3 in DNA: TGTGCCTGGAGGCAAGGGGGCTACACCTTC.

The chain couples TRBV2 to TRBJ1-5; D is unresolved. Trimming left V 7 bases short and J 2 bases short, with 9 bases between. The CDR3 totals 13 residues. The germline V gene encodes CDR1 SNHLY and CDR2 FYNNEI. CDR3 in DNA: TGTGCCAGCACGTCTTTTGGCAATCAGCCCCAGCATTTT. Amino acids: CASTSFGNQPQHF. The variable domain in full, with the rest retrieved from reference TRBV2 and TRBJ1-5, is EPEVTQTPSHQVTQMGQEVILRCVPISNHLYFYWYRQILGQKVEFLVSFYNNEISEKSEIFDDQFSVERPDGSNFTLKIRSTKLEDSAMYFCASTSFGNQPQHFGDGTRLSIL.

This clone was detected only once. Germline is not matched at one junction end, which may reflect a read error. The rearrangement uses TRBV7-7 and TRBJ2-7; the D gene is possibly TRBD1 (5 bases). The CDR3 is made up of 13 amino acids. Germline values: CDR1 SSHAT, CDR2 FNYEAQ (reference sequence). The CDR3 reads CASSLGASYEQYF. The CDR3 region has the DNA TGTGCTAGCAGCTTAGGGGCGAGCTACGAGCAGTACTTC.

The chain uses TRBV4-1 and TRBJ2-7; 9 bases line up with TRBD2. V lost 0 bases, J lost 0 bases, and 9 bases stayed unmatched. This CDR3 region has 18 residues. Looked up from germline, CDR1 is MGHRA and CDR2 is YSYEKL. The CDR3 DNA is TGCGCCAGCAGCCAAGATCGGGCTAGCGGGACTAGCTCCTACGAGCAGTACTTC. Encoded protein: CASSQDRASGTSSYEQYF.

V gene TRBV12-5 combines with J gene TRBJ2-3; D possibly corresponds to TRBD2 (6 bases). The CDR3 is made up of 16 amino acids. Germline CDR1 LGHNT, CDR2 FRNRAP. The V gene lost 0 bases and the J gene lost 2 bases, with 12 bases spanning the gap. The CDR3 spells CASGLVRGGVTDTQYF. The DNA for the CDR3 is TGTGCTAGTGGTTTGGTACGGGGCGGGGTCACAGATACGCAGTATTTT.

In its sample, this clone was seen a few times. The chain uses TRBV4-1 and TRBJ2-7; D tentatively reads TRBD1 or TRBD2 (6 bases each). The CDR3 is made up of 18 amino acids. V was cut by 0 bases and J by 0 bases, with 18 bases left in between. Germline CDR1 MGHRA, CDR2 YSYEKL. For the CDR3, the DNA is TGCGCCAGCAGCCAAGATTGGGGGGCGGAGGGGTACTCCTACGAGCAGTACTTC. Protein product: CASSQDWGAEGYSYEQYF.

The chain combines TRBV5-4 with TRBJ2-1, with 9 bases lining up with TRBD2. The CDR3 contains 16 residues. Germline trimming cut 4 bases from V and 5 bases from J; bases unmatched to any gene: 10. CDR1 SGHNT and CDR2 YYREEE come from the germline V gene (reference sequence). CDR3 bases: TGTGCCAGCAGCGCCTCGACTAGCGGAGCCCACAATGAGCAGTTCTTC. Encoded protein: CASSASTSGAHNEQFF.

The gene calls are TRBV2 and TRBJ2-1; 11 bases agree with TRBD1. With 6 bases clipped from V and 8 bases from J, the junction kept 6 bases outside the gene matches. CDR3 length equals 14 residues. Germline CDR1 SNHLY, CDR2 FYNNEI. The CDR3 is CASRLDRGLDEQFF. CDR3 DNA: TGTGCCAGCAGGCTGGACAGGGGGCTCGATGAGCAGTTCTTC.

The chain recombines TRBV19 with TRBJ1-1; D possibly corresponds to TRBD1 (6 bases). The V gene lost 5 bases and the J gene lost 3 bases, with 10 bases spanning the gap. The germline gives CDR1 LNHDA, CDR2 SQIVND (reference sequence). The CDR3 is 13 amino acids. The CDR3 DNA is TGTGCCAGTAGTCCCCCAGGGGACACTGAAGCTTTCTTT. Translation gives CASSPPGDTEAFF.

The chain is built from TRBV5-4 and TRBJ1-2; D perhaps matches TRBD1 (6 bases). Trimming cost V 2 bases and J 1 base, with 12 bases left between them. Germline CDR1 and CDR2: SGHNT and YYREEE (reference sequence). The CDR3 totals 15 residues. CDR3 bases: TGTGCCAGCAGCTTTCGGGGGGGCAGTAACTATGGCTACACCTTC. Translating gives CASSFRGGSNYGYTF.

J is TRBJ2-1 and V is TRBV7-6, with D perhaps TRBD2 (7 bases). Trimming stripped 5 bases from V and 2 bases from J, with 16 bases between. The CDR3 spans 16 residues. Germline CDR1 reads SGHVS; CDR2 reads FNYEAQ. CDR3 DNA sequence: TGTGCCAGCAGCCCCTCACAGGGAGGGACCTACAATGAGCAGTTCTTC. This codes for CASSPSQGGTYNEQFF.

The CDR3 loop reads CASSLIGPNRTQYF. CDR3 nucleotides: TGTGCCAGCAGCTTAATCGGGCCCAATAGGACGCAGTATTTT. The gene calls are TRBV7-3 and TRBJ2-3; D is unresolved. The CDR3 has 14 amino acids. Germline V gives CDR1 SGHTA, CDR2 FQGTGA. Trimming cost V 1 base and J 9 bases, with 14 bases left between them.

This clone was counted a few times. J is TRBJ1-1 and V is TRBV12-5; D perhaps matches TRBD1 (5 bases). This CDR3 spans 14 amino acids. Germline V gene data show CDR1 as LGHNT and CDR2 as FRNRAP. V lost 4 bases, J lost 2 bases, and 11 bases lay in between. This CDR3 is CASGSGGSNTEAFF. The CDR3 nucleotides are TGTGCTAGTGGTTCTGGGGGATCTAACACTGAAGCTTTCTTT. Full variable domain (outside the CDR3, taken from reference TRBV12-5 and TRBJ1-1): DARVTQTPRHKVTEMGQEVTMRCQPILGHNTVFWYRQTMMQGLELLAYFRNRAPLDDSGMPKDRFSAEMPDATLATLKIQPSEPRDSAVYFCASGSGGSNTEAFFGQGTRLTVV.

This clone was seen a single time. The chain employs TRBV6-6 and TRBJ2-1, with 8 bases that match TRBD2. Trimming took 5 bases from V and 13 from J; bases not matched to a gene: 19. Per germline, CDR1 MNHNY and CDR2 SVGAGI (reference sequence). The length of the CDR3 is 16 residues. The CDR3 DNA reads as TGTGCCAGCAGTCTTCACGGGGGGGGCTCAACTAGGAAACAGTTCTTC. It encodes CASSLHGGGSTRKQFF.

V usage is TRBV29-1 and J usage is TRBJ2-7; 7 nucleotides line up with TRBD1. Germline V gives CDR1 SQVTM, CDR2 ANQGSEA. The CDR3 runs 12 residues. V was clipped by 6 bases and J by 6 bases; unmatched bases: 8. The CDR3 is CSVTVGGIEQYF. CDR3 DNA sequence: TGCAGCGTCACAGTAGGGGGCATCGAGCAGTACTTC.

The genes are TRBV7-6 and TRBJ1-1; D not certain. Looked up from germline, CDR1 is SGHVS and CDR2 is FNYEAQ. V was trimmed by 1 base and J by 0 bases, leaving 6 bases between them. The CDR3 is made up of 14 amino acids. The CDR3 is CASSLDILNTEAFF. DNA of the CDR3: TGTGCCAGCAGCTTAGACATCTTGAACACTGAAGCTTTCTTT.

The chain links TRBV6-6 to TRBJ2-7, with D perhaps matching TRBD1 (5 bases). Trimming pared 9 bases from V and 2 bases from J, leaving 17 bases between. Germline CDR1 and CDR2: MNHNY and SVGAGI (reference sequence). This CDR3 spans 14 amino acids. CDR3 DNA sequence: TGTGCCAGTAAGTCAGGGATCAGAGCCTACGAGCAGTACTTC. The encoded protein is CASKSGIRAYEQYF.

This clone was detected many times. The chain uses TRBV9 and TRBJ2-1; D unclear. CDR3 length equals 13 residues. Germline V gene lookup returns CDR1 SGDLS and CDR2 YYNGEE. The V and J ends lost 2 bases and 8 bases respectively, with 11 bases between them. CDR3 DNA sequence: TGTGCCAGCAGCGTCAGCGTTACGGATGAGCAGTTCTTC. It translates to CASSVSVTDEQFF.

J is TRBJ2-1 and V is TRBV4-1, with D possibly TRBD1 on 6 matching bases. Per the germline V gene, CDR1 is MGHRA and CDR2 is YSYEKL. The CDR3 is 17 amino acids. V lost 0 bases, J lost 4 bases, and 16 bases lay in between. The CDR3 DNA reads TGCGCCAGCAGCCAAGAGGGCAGGGGCATACCATACAATGAGCAGTTCTTC. The encoded protein is CASSQEGRGIPYNEQFF.

This chain connects TRBV10-3 to TRBJ2-2; TRBD1 matches at 10 bases. Germline-derived CDR1 and CDR2 are ENHRY and SYGVKD. CDR3 length: 15 residues. V dropped 7 bases and J dropped 2; count of bases not matched to a gene: 4. This CDR3 is CAIKGQGSNTGELFF. In DNA, the CDR3 is TGTGCCATCAAGGGACAGGGGTCCAACACCGGGGAGCTGTTTTTT.

The genes are TRBV21-1 and TRBJ1-2; the D segment call TRBD1 is taken from the table without a DNA check. TRBV21-1 is an annotated pseudogene. The CDR3 length is 12 residues. This chain's CDR3 is CASLTGSPGYTF. CDR3 in DNA: TGTGCCAGTTTGACAGGGTCCCCTGGCTACACCTTC.

This clone showed up just a few times. CDR3 sequence: CASRMSGGNQPQHF. CDR3 DNA sequence: TGTGCCAGCAGGATGTCAGGGGGCAATCAGCCCCAGCATTTT. This chain links TRBV27 with TRBJ1-5; maybe TRBD1 (6 bases). The CDR3 is 14 amino acids. Per germline, CDR1 MNHEY and CDR2 SMNVEV (reference sequence). V gave up 6 bases and J gave up 2 bases, with 11 bases separating them.

This clone was recorded once. This CDR3 is CASSPQQGTNEKLFF. In nucleotides, the CDR3 is TGCGCCAGCAGCCCACAACAGGGGACTAATGAAAAACTGTTTTTT. The V call is TRBV4-1, the J call TRBJ1-4, with 7 nucleotides matching TRBD1. CDR1 and CDR2 (germline): MGHRA, YSYEKL. The junction had 4 bases not matched to a gene; V was cut back by 4 bases and J by 2 bases. CDR3 size: 15 residues.

This clone was found once. V usage is TRBV7-9 and J usage is TRBJ2-3; no definite D call. The CDR3 contains 14 residues. Germline CDR1 and CDR2: SEHNR and FQNEAQ (reference sequence). V was shortened by 5 bases and J by 1 base, with 10 bases between the two germline ends. Here the CDR3 DNA reads TGTGCCAGCAGCCCGAACCGGGGCACAGATACGCAGTATTTT. Amino acid sequence: CASSPNRGTDTQYF.

DNA for the CDR3: TGTGCCAGTAGTGACGGGCCGTCGTCCTACGAGCAGTACTTC. Protein sequence: CASSDGPSSYEQYF. The gene calls are TRBV19 and TRBJ2-7; D unclear. Germline V gene lookup returns CDR1 LNHDA and CDR2 SQIVND (reference sequence). V dropped 5 bases and J dropped 1 base, with 12 bases sitting between them. The CDR3 is made up of 14 amino acids.